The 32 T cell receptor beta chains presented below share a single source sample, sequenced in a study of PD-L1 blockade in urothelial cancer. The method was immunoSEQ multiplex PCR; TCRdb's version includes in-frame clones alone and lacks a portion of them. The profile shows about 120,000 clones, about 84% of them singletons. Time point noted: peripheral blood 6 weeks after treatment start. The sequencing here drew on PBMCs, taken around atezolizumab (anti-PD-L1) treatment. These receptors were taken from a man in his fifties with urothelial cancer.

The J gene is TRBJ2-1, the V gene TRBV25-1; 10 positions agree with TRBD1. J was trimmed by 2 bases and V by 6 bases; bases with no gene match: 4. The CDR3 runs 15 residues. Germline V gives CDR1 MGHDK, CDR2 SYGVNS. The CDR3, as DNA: TGTGCCAGCAGCGTGGGACAGGGGCCCTACAATGAGCAGTTCTTC. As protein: CASSVGQGPYNEQFF.

The CDR3: CASGGTRLSEQFF. As DNA, the CDR3 is TGTGCCAGCGGAGGGACTAGGCTCAGTGAGCAGTTCTTC. J is TRBJ2-1 and V is TRBV6-4; 8 bases fit TRBD2. CDR3 size: 13 residues. The ends lost 8 bases at V and 9 bases at J; junction bases unmatched: 9. CDR1 MRHNA and CDR2 SNTAGT come from the germline V gene.

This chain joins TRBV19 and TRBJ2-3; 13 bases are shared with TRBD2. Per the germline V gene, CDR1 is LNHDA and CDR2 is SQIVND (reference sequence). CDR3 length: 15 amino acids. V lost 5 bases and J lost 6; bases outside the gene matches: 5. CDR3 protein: CASSETSGRSDTQYF. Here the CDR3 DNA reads TGTGCCAGTAGTGAGACTAGCGGGAGGTCCGATACGCAGTATTTT.

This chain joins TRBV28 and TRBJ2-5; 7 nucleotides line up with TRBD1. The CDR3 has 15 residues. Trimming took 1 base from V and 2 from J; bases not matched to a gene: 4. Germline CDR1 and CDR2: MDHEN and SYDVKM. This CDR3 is CASSLSVTGQETQYF. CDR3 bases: TGTGCCAGCAGTTTATCTGTGACAGGGCAAGAGACCCAGTACTTC.

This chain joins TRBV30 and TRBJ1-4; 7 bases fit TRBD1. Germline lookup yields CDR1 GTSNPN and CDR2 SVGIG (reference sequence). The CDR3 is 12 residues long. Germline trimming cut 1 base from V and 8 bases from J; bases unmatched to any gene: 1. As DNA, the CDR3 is TGTGCCTGGAGTGACAGGGGCGAAAAACTGTTTTTT. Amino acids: CAWSDRGEKLFF.

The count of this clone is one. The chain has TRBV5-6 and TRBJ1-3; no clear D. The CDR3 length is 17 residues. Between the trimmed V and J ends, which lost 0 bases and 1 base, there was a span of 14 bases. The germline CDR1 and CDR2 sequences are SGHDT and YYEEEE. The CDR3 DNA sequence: TGTGCCAGCAGCTTGGTGGGAGACACCTCTTCTGGAAACACCATATATTTT. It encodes CASSLVGDTSSGNTIYF.

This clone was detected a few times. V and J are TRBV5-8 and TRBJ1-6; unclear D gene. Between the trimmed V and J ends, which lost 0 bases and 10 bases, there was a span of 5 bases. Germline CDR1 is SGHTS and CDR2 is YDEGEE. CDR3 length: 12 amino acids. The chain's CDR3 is CASSLVLSPLHF. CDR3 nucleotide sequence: TGTGCCAGCAGCTTGGTTCTCTCACCCCTCCACTTT. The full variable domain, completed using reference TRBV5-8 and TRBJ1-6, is EAGVTQSPTHLIKTRGQQATLRCSPISGHTSVYWYQQALGLGLQFLLWYDEGEERNRGNFPPRFSGRQFPNYSSELNVNALELEDSALYLCASSLVLSPLHFGNGTRLTVT.

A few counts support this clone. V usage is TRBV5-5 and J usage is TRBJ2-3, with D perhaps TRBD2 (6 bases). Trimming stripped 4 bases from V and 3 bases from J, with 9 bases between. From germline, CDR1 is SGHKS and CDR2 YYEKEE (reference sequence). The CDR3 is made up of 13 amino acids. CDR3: CASSREWTDTQYF. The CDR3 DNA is TGTGCCAGCAGCCGGGAGTGGACAGATACGCAGTATTTT.

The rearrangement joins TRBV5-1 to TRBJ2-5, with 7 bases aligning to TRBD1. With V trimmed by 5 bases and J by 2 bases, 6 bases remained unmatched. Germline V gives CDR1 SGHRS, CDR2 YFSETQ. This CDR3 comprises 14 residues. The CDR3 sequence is CASRAGTVQETQYF. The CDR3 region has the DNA TGCGCCAGCAGGGCCGGGACAGTACAAGAGACCCAGTACTTC.

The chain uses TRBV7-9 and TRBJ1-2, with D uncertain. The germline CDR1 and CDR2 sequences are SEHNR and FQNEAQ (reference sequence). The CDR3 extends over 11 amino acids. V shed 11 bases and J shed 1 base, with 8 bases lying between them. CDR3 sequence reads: CAGSDNYGYTF. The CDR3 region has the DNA TGTGCCGGTAGTGATAACTATGGCTACACCTTC.

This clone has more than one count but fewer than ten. CDR3 amino acids: CASSESGREETQYF. The CDR3 DNA follows: TGCGCCAGCAGTGAGTCTGGGAGGGAAGAGACCCAGTACTTC. The chain has TRBV10-2 and TRBJ2-5; 7 bases are shared with TRBD2. The CDR3 loop spans 14 amino acids. J was trimmed by 3 bases and V by 0 bases; bases with no gene match: 1. Germline V gene lookup returns CDR1 WSHSY and CDR2 SAAADI.

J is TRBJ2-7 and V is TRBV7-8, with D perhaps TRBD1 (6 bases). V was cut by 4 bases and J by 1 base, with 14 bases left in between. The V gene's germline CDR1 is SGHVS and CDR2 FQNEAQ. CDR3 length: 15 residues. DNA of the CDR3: TGTGCCAGCAGCTATACATCGAGGGGGTCCTACGAGCAGTACTTC. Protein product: CASSYTSRGSYEQYF.

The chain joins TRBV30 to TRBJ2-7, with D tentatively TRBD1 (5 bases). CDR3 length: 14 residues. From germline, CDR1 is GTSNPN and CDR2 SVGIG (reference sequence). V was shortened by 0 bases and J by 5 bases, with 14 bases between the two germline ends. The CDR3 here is CAWSVLYKGNEQYF. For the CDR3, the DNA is TGTGCCTGGAGTGTACTTTATAAGGGGAACGAGCAGTACTTC.

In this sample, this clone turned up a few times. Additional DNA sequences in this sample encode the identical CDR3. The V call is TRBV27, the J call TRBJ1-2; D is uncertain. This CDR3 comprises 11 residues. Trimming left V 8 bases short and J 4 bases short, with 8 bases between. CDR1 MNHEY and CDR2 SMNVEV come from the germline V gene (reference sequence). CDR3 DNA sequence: TGTGCCAGCGGGCAGCTCTATGGCTACACCTTC. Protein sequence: CASGQLYGYTF.

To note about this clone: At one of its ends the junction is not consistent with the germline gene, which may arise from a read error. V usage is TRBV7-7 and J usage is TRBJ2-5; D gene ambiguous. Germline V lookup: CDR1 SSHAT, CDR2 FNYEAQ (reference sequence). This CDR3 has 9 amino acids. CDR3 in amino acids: CALLEPQYF. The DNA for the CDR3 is TGTGCCCTCCTAGAGCCCCAGTACTTC.

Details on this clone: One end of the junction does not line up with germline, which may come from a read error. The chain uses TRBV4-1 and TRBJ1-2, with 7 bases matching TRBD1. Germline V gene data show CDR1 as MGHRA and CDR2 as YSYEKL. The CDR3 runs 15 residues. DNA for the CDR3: TGTGCCAGCAGCCAAGCTAAGGAGGGGGCAGGTGGCTACACCTTC. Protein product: CASSQAKEGAGGYTF.

The CDR3 nucleotides read TGTGCCAGCAGCTTGGCCAGGTCAGGGAGGGTAGACATTCAGTACTTC. This sequence encodes CASSLARSGRVDIQYF. The gene calls are TRBV5-4 and TRBJ2-4, with 7 bases aligning to TRBD2. After removal of 0 bases from V and 8 bases from J, the junction contained 11 bases not matched to a gene. This CDR3 has 16 residues. Germline CDR1 is SGHNT and CDR2 is YYREEE (reference sequence).

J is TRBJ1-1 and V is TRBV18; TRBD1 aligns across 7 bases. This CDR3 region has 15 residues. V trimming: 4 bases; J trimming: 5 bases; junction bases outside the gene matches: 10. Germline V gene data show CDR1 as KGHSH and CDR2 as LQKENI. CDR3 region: CASSLDRVARTEAFF. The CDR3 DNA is TGTGCCAGCTCACTCGACAGGGTAGCGAGGACTGAAGCTTTCTTT.

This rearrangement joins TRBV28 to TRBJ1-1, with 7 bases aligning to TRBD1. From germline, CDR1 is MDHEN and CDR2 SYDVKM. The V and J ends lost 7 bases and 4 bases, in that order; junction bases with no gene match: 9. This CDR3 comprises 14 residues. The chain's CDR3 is CASTRGGAGTEAFF. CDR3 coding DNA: TGTGCCAGCACTCGAGGGGGCGCGGGCACTGAAGCTTTCTTT.

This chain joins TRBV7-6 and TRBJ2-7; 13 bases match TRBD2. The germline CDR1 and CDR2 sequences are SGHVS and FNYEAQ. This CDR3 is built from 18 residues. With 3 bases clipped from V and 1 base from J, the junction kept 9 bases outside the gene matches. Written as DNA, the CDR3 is TGTGCCAGCAGCTTTAGGACTAGCGGGAGATACGGGTCCTACGAGCAGTACTTC. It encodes CASSFRTSGRYGSYEQYF.

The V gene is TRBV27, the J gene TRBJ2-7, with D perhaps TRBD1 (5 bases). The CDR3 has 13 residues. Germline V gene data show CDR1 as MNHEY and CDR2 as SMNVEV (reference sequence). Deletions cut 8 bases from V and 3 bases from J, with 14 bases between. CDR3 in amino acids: CASRRTTLYEQYF. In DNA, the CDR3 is TGTGCCAGCCGACGGACAACGCTCTACGAGCAGTACTTC.

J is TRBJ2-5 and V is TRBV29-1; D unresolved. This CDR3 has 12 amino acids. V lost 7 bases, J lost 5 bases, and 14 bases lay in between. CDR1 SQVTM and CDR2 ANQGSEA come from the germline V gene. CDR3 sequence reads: CSACHAEETQYF. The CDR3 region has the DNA TGCAGCGCCTGTCATGCGGAGGAGACCCAGTACTTC.

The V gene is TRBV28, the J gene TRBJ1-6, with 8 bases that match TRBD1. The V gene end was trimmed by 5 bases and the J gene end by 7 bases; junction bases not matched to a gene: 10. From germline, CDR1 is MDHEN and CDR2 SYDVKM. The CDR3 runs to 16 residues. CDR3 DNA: TGTGCCAGCAGTACACCGACAGGGGTGCTAAATTCACCCCTCCACTTT. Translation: CASSTPTGVLNSPLHF.

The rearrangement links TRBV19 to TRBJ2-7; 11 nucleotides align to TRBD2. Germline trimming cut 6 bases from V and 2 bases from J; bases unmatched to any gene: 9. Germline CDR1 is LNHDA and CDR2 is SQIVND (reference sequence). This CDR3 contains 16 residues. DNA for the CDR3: TGTGCCAGTAGCCGCGTGACTAGCGGGGTTACCTACGAGCAGTACTTC. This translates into CASSRVTSGVTYEQYF.

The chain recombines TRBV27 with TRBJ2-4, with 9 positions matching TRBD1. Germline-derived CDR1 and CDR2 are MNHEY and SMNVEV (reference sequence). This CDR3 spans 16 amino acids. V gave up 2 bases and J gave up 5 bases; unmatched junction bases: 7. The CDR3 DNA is TGTGCCAGCAGTTTAGCAACCGGGACAGGGCAAAACATTCAGTACTTC. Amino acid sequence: CASSLATGTGQNIQYF.

The CDR3 DNA reads TGTGCCAGCAGTGGGTTAGTCCCCCCCTACGAGCAGTACTTC. Its translation is CASSGLVPPYEQYF. V and J are TRBV6-1 and TRBJ2-7; no clear D gene. The CDR3 runs to 14 residues. Germline values: CDR1 MNHNS, CDR2 SASEGT. Trimming pared 4 bases from V and 2 bases from J, leaving 12 bases between.

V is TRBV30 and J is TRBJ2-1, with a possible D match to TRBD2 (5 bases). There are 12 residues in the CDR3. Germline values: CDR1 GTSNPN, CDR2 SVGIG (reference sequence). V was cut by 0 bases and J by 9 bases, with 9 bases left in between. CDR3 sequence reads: CAWSVRAVEQFF. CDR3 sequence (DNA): TGTGCCTGGAGTGTACGAGCGGTTGAGCAGTTCTTC.

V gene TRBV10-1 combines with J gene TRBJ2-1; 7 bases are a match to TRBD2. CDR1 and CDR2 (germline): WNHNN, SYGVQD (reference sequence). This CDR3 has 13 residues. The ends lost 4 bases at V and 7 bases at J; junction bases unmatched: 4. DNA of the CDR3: TGCGCCAGCAGTGCGATTAGCGGGAATGAGCAGTTCTTC. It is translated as CASSAISGNEQFF.

CDR3 in amino acids: CASRPAASSYEQYF. The CDR3 nucleotides read TGTGCCAGCAGGCCAGCGGCCAGCTCCTACGAGCAGTACTTC. The V gene is TRBV2, the J gene TRBJ2-7; weak D call: TRBD2 (5 bases). Germline assignment: CDR1 SNHLY and CDR2 FYNNEI. This CDR3 spans 14 amino acids. V shed 6 bases and J shed 0 bases, with 12 bases lying between them.

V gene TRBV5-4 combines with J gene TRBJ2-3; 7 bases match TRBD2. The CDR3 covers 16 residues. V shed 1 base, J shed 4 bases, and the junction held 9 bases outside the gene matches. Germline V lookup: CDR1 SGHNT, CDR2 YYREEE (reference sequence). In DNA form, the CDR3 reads TGTGCCAGCAGCTTGCGGGCGGGAGTGGGGGCAGATACGCAGTATTTT. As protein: CASSLRAGVGADTQYF.

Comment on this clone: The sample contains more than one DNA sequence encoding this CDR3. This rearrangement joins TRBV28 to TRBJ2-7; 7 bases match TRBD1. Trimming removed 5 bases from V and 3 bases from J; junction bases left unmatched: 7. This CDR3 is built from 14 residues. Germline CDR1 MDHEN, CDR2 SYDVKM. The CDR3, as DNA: TGTGCCAGCAGTCTCGCCGGACAGGTCTACGAGCAGTACTTC. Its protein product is CASSLAGQVYEQYF.

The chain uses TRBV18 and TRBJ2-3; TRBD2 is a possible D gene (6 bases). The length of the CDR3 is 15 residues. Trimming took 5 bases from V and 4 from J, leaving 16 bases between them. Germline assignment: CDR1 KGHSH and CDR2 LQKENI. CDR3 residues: CASSRDSTTSDTQYF. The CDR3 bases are TGTGCCAGCTCAAGGGACTCCACTACCTCAGATACGCAGTATTTT.